Following are 17 T cell receptor beta chains from one sample sequenced in a study of memory CD4+ T cells and cytomegalovirus serostatus. Sequencing was performed with immunoSEQ multiplex PCR; in TCRdb, only in-frame clones are kept and a portion is missing. Of roughly 48,000 clones in the sample, around 83% were seen once. Single viable CD3+CD4+CD8-CD45RO+ cells were sorted as the memory CD4+ T cells. Sequencing was done on a sample of memory CD4+ T cells from blood. These receptor sequences come from an adult in good health and CMV-seropositive.

This chain connects TRBV6-1 to TRBJ1-2, with D tentatively TRBD1 (5 bases). CDR3 length: 14 amino acids. Looked up from germline, CDR1 is MNHNS and CDR2 is SASEGT. The germline V and J ends were trimmed by 4 bases and 3 bases, with 12 bases remaining between them. The CDR3 DNA is TGTGCCAGCAGTGCGACAGCGCCTTACTATGGCTACACCTTC. This gives the protein CASSATAPYYGYTF.

Concerning this clone itself: The identical CDR3 is also encoded by other nucleotide sequences in the sample. The chain employs TRBV4-2 and TRBJ1-5, with D hard to call. The CDR3 is made up of 15 amino acids. Between the trimmed V and J ends, which lost 1 base and 0 bases, there was a span of 7 bases. Germline CDR1 LGHNA, CDR2 YNFKEQ. CDR3 nucleotides: TGTGCCAGCAGCCAAGCTGGAGATAGCAATCAGCCCCAGCATTTT. Protein sequence: CASSQAGDSNQPQHF.

The V call is TRBV7-9, the J call TRBJ2-5, with 8 nucleotides matching TRBD1. V gave up 0 bases and J gave up 3 bases; unmatched junction bases: 3. Germline V gene data show CDR1 as SEHNR and CDR2 as FQNEAQ (reference sequence). The length of the CDR3 is 15 residues. The CDR3 spells CASSLARTGKETQYF. Here the CDR3 DNA reads TGTGCCAGCAGCTTAGCTCGGACAGGGAAAGAGACCCAGTACTTC.

The V and J genes are TRBV5-5 and TRBJ1-6, with D unresolved. Germline-derived CDR1 and CDR2 are SGHKS and YYEKEE (reference sequence). The V end lost 6 bases, the J end lost 5 bases, and 9 bases lay between the germline ends. The length of the CDR3 is 13 residues. CDR3 sequence reads: CASTPSHNSPLHF. The CDR3 coding sequence is TGTGCCAGCACCCCGTCCCATAATTCACCCCTCCACTTT.

The rearrangement joins TRBV11-2 to TRBJ2-7; 14 nucleotides line up with TRBD2. The CDR3 is 15 residues long. Trimming at V came to 3 bases and at J to 2 bases, leaving 0 bases not matched to a gene. Germline CDR1 is SGHAT and CDR2 is FQNNGV. The CDR3 sequence is CASSLTSGGAYEQYF. The CDR3 DNA follows: TGTGCCAGCAGCTTGACTAGCGGGGGGGCCTACGAGCAGTACTTC.

This chain links TRBV28 with TRBJ2-7; 9 nucleotides agree with TRBD1. Germline loops: CDR1 MDHEN, CDR2 SYDVKM. Trimming at V came to 6 bases and at J to 2 bases, leaving 5 bases not matched to a gene. The CDR3 spans 14 residues. CDR3 in DNA: TGTGCCAGCAGGCGGACAGGGGATACCTACGAGCAGTACTTC. It codes for CASRRTGDTYEQYF.

This clone is judged medium-sized (0.01 to 0.1%). The CDR3: CASSESVGNTEAFF. In DNA, the CDR3 is TGTGCCAGCAGTGAATCGGTTGGGAACACTGAAGCTTTCTTT. The gene calls are TRBV2 and TRBJ1-1; D unclear. The V gene lost 2 bases and the J gene lost 1 base, with 8 bases spanning the gap. This CDR3 has 14 amino acids. The germline V gene encodes CDR1 SNHLY and CDR2 FYNNEI.

The V call is TRBV19, the J call TRBJ1-2, with 7 bases lining up with TRBD1. Trimming removed 6 bases from V and 6 bases from J; junction bases left unmatched: 7. The CDR3 extends over 13 amino acids. CDR1 LNHDA and CDR2 SQIVND come from the germline V gene (reference sequence). As DNA, the CDR3 is TGTGCCAGTAGAGGGACAGCTTCAGATGGCTACACCTTC. The encoded protein is CASRGTASDGYTF.

The rearrangement uses TRBV11-2 and TRBJ2-7, with 8 bases matching TRBD1. Germline V lookup: CDR1 SGHAT, CDR2 FQNNGV. V was clipped by 1 base and J by 1 base; unmatched bases: 6. CDR3 length: 16 residues. The CDR3 DNA is TGTGCCAGCAGCTTAGTTAGTTGGGACAGGTCCTACGAGCAGTACTTC. Translating it yields CASSLVSWDRSYEQYF.

The chain has TRBV5-3 and TRBJ1-1; D is unclear. TRBV5-3 is an open reading frame, and its role is uncertain. The CDR3 has 14 residues. V was cut by 8 bases and J by 1 base, with 15 bases left in between. The CDR3: CASSVGFRNTEAFF. CDR3 DNA sequence: TGTGCCAGCAGCGTAGGGTTTCGGAACACTGAAGCTTTCTTT.

The J gene is TRBJ2-1, the V gene TRBV7-3, with D tentatively TRBD2 (6 bases). The CDR3 length is 15 residues. Trimming took off 5 bases at V and 1 base at J, with 12 bases between the two ends. CDR1 and CDR2 from the germline V gene are SGHTA and FQGTGA. The CDR3 bases are TGTGCCAGCAGCCCTCAAGCGGGTTCCTACAATGAGCAGTTCTTC. Translation: CASSPQAGSYNEQFF.

The chain links TRBV18 to TRBJ2-1; 13 bases agree with TRBD2. The V gene end was trimmed by 3 bases and the J gene end by 6 bases; junction bases not matched to a gene: 2. CDR1 and CDR2 (germline): KGHSH, LQKENI. The CDR3 sequence is 15 residues long. Here the CDR3 reads CASSPRLAGGNEQFF. DNA of the CDR3: TGTGCCAGCTCACCCAGACTAGCGGGGGGCAATGAGCAGTTCTTC.

The J gene is TRBJ2-7, the V gene TRBV10-3; D remains ambiguous. The CDR3 runs 13 residues. V was cut by 0 bases and J by 5 bases, with 8 bases left in between. Germline CDR1 is ENHRY and CDR2 is SYGVKD. Here the CDR3 reads CAISESPADEQYF. CDR3 coding DNA: TGTGCCATCAGTGAGTCACCGGCAGACGAGCAGTACTTC.

V is TRBV2 and J is TRBJ2-1, with D possibly matching TRBD1 (6 bases). CDR3 length: 13 amino acids. Between the trimmed V and J ends, which lost 7 bases and 1 base, there was a span of 8 bases. The germline gives CDR1 SNHLY, CDR2 FYNNEI. DNA for the CDR3: TGTGCCAGCAACAGGGTGTCCTACAATGAGCAGTTCTTC. It specifies CASNRVSYNEQFF.

CDR3 DNA: TGTGCCAGCAGCTCGTGGGGGACAGGGTTATCAAACACCATATATTTT. Its protein is CASSSWGTGLSNTIYF. V usage is TRBV5-6 and J usage is TRBJ1-3; 9 bases are a match to TRBD1. With V trimmed by 3 bases and J by 6 bases, 10 bases remained unmatched. From germline, CDR1 is SGHDT and CDR2 YYEEEE. This CDR3 has 16 residues.

V usage is TRBV21-1 and J usage is TRBJ2-5; TRBD2, the D gene given by the table, was not confirmed from the DNA. TRBV21-1 is shown as a pseudogene. This CDR3 comprises 15 residues. As DNA, the CDR3 is TGTGCCTCCGCCCCCCTAGCGGGGCTCCAAGAGACCCAGTACTTC. It specifies CASAPLAGLQETQYF.

The chain uses TRBV28 and TRBJ1-2; 10 bases are a match to TRBD1. V dropped 8 bases and J dropped 6; count of bases not matched to a gene: 12. The CDR3 contains 15 residues. Germline CDR1 and CDR2: MDHEN and SYDVKM. CDR3 sequence: CASGTGEGHYNGYTF. In DNA form, the CDR3 reads TGTGCCAGCGGGACAGGGGAGGGCCACTATAATGGCTACACCTTC.